This T cell receptor (beta chain) was sequenced during a study of blood T cell repertoires in COVID-19. Study-wide context: Whether acute or convalescent, the COVID-19 samples came from the United States, Italy and Spain. PBMCs, B-cell-depleted T cells, or T cells provided the cDNA or gDNA that made up the material.

In the original workflow: Amplification of reference gene primers provided the estimated nucleated cell counts. Measured with immunoSEQ multiplex PCR; TCRdb has only the in-frame clones, and not every one. The V and J calls and clone size were taken over from that table, and D and trimming were inferred from the DNA. There are about 190,000 clones in the sample; approximately 84% occur only once, and around 5.5% lies in the top ten. The sequencing sample was made of peripheral blood. This sequence was found in a woman aged 70-85 years with active or convalescent COVID-19.

Here the CDR3 DNA reads TGTGCCAGCAGCTACTACGGACAGGGCCTTAGCAATCAGCCCCAGCATTTT. It encodes CASSYYGQGLSNQPQHF. V is TRBV7-9 and J is TRBJ1-5; 8 bases map to TRBD1. CDR1 is SEHNR, CDR2 FQNEAQ, per germline (reference sequence). The CDR3 has 17 residues. V dropped 4 bases and J dropped 0; count of bases not matched to a gene: 8.